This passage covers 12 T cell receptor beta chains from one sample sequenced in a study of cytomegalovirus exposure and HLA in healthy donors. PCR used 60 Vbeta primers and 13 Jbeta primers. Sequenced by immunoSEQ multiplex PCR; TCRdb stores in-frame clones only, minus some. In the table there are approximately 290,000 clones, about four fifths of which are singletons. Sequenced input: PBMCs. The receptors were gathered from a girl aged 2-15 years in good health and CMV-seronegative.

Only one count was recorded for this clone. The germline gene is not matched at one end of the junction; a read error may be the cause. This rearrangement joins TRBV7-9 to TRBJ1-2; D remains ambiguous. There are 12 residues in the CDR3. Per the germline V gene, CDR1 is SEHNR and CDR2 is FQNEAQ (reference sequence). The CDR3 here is CSSSLDRRGYTF. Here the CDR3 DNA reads TGTTCCAGCAGCTTAGACCGTCGGGGCTACACCTTC.

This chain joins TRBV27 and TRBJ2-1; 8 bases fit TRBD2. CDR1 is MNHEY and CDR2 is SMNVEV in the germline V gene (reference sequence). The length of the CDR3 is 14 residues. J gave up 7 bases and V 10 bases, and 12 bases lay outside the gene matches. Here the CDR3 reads CATQRRAGDNEQFF. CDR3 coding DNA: TGTGCCACCCAAAGACGAGCGGGGGATAATGAGCAGTTCTTC.

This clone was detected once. As DNA, the CDR3 is TGTGCCAGCAGTTTAGGAGTTGGGTATGGCTACACCTTC. Its translation is CASSLGVGYGYTF. This sequence joins TRBV28 and TRBJ1-2; D is uncertain. The CDR3 covers 13 residues. Germline-derived CDR1 and CDR2 are MDHEN and SYDVKM. Between the trimmed V and J ends, which lost 2 bases and 5 bases, there was a span of 9 bases.

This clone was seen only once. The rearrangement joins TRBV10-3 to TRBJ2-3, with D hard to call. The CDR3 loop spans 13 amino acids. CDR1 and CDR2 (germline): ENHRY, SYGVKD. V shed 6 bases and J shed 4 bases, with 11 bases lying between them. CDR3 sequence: CAIRTGLADTQYF. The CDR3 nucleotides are TGTGCCATCAGAACCGGGTTGGCAGATACGCAGTATTTT.

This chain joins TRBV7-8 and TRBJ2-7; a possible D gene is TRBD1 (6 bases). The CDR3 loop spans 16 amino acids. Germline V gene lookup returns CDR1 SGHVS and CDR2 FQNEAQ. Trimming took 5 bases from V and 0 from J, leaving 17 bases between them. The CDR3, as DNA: TGTGCCAGCAGCCCTGCCGTGGGACACTACTCCTACGAGCAGTACTTC. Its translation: CASSPAVGHYSYEQYF.

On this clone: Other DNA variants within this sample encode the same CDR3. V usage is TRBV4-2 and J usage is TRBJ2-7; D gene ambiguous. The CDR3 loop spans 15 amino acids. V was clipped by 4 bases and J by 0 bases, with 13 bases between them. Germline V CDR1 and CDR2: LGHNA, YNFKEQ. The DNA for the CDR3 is TGTGCCAGCAGCCCCGGCGGCCCGTACTCCTACGAGCAGTACTTC. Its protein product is CASSPGGPYSYEQYF.

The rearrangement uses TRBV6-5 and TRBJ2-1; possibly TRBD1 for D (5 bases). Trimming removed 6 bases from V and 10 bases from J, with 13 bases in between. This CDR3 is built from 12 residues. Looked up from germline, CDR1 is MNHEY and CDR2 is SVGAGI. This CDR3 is CASRSGLREQFF. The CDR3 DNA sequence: TGTGCCAGCAGATCAGGGTTGCGGGAGCAGTTCTTC.

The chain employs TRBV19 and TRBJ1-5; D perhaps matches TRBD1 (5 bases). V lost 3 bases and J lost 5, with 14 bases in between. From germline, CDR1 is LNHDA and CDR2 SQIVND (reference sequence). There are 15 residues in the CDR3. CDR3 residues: CASSMGGTGHQPQHF. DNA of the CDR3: TGTGCCAGTAGTATGGGGGGGACGGGGCATCAGCCCCAGCATTTT.

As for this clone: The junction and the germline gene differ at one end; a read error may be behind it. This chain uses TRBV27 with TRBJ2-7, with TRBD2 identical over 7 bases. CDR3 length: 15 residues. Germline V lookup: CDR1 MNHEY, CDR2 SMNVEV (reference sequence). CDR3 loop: CASRFTAGDSYEQYF. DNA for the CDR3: TGTGCCAGCCGTTTTACCGCGGGGGACTCCTACGAGCAGTACTTC.

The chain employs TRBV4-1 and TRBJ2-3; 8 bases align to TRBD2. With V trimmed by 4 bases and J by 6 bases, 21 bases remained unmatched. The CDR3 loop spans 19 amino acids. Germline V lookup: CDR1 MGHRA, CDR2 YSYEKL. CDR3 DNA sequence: TGCGCCAGCAGCCTAACTGGATCTACCGGGACTAGGGTGACGGATACGCAGTATTTT. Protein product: CASSLTGSTGTRVTDTQYF.

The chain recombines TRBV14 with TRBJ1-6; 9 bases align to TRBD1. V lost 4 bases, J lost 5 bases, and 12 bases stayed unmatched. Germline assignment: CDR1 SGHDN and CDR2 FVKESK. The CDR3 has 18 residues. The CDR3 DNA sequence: TGTGCCAGCAGCCTAAATTGGTTTGGGACAGGGAATAATTCACCCCTCCACTTT. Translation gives CASSLNWFGTGNNSPLHF. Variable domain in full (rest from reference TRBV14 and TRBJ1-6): EAGVTQFPSHSVIEKGQTVTLRCDPISGHDNLYWYRRVMGKEIKFLLHFVKESKQDESGMPNNRFLAERTGGTYSTLKVQPAELEDSGVYFCASSLNWFGTGNNSPLHFGNGTRLTVT.

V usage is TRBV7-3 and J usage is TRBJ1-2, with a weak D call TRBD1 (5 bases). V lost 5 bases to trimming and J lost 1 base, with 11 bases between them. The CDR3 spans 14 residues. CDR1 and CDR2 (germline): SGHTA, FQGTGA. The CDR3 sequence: CASSPSGNNYGYTF. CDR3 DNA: TGTGCCAGCAGCCCTTCAGGGAATAACTATGGCTACACCTTC.